This T cell receptor (beta chain) originates from a study of technical replicates of blood from several donors. Some clones are missing from TCRdb's copy, which holds only in-frame ones; the method was immunoSEQ multiplex PCR. Among tens of thousands of clones listed, around 93% were seen once. Germline trimming cut 6 bases from V and 2 bases from J; bases unmatched to any gene: 4. The V gene's germline CDR1 is MNHNY and CDR2 SVGAGI (reference sequence). The CDR3 spans 14 residues. The material sequenced was PBMCs. This receptor was obtained from a human donor in good health. Some clones in this sample may be carry-over from other donors' samples. This chain uses TRBV6-6 with TRBJ1-3, with 7 bases aligning to TRBD1. This CDR3 is CASSTGVTGNTIYF. CDR3 bases: TGTGCCAGCAGCACAGGGGTAACTGGAAACACCATATATTTT.